The T cell receptor (beta chain) described here comes from a study of OX40 agonist ivuxolimab in advanced cancers. Study results and limitations: On average, CD8+ T cells showed a greater number of expanded clones than CD4+.

Note on this clone: Its antigen is still unknown.

Autoimmune disease history or systemic immunosuppression barred patients. Assay used: immunoSEQ multiplex PCR; TCRdb lists only in-frame clones, some missing. The repertoire holds fewer than 90,000 clones, with 88% as singletons. CDR3 length equals 16 residues. V dropped 3 bases and J dropped 5; count of bases not matched to a gene: 10. CDR1 SGHDT and CDR2 YYEEEE come from the germline V gene. The source is an adult with an advanced solid tumor such as melanoma, head and neck, liver or kidney cancer. The sample consisted of CD4+ or CD8+ T cells sorted from blood, taken in a trial of the OX40 agonist ivuxolimab. The chain combines TRBV5-6 with TRBJ2-3; 9 bases fit TRBD2. Here the CDR3 DNA reads TGTGCCAGCAGCTCCTTAAGCGGGAGGAGGGGAGATACGCAGTATTTT. Encoded protein: CASSSLSGRRGDTQYF.